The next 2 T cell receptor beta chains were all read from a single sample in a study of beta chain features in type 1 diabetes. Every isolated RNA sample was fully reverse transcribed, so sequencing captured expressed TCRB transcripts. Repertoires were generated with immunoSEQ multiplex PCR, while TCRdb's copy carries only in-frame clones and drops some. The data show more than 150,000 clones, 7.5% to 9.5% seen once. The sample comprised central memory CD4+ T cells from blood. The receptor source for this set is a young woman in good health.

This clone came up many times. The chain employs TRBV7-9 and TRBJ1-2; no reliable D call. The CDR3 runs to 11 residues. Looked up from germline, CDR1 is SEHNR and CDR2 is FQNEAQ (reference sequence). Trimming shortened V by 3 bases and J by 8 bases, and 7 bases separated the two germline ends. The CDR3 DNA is TGTGCCAGCAGCTTGTTATCCGGCTACACCTTC. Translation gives CASSLLSGYTF.

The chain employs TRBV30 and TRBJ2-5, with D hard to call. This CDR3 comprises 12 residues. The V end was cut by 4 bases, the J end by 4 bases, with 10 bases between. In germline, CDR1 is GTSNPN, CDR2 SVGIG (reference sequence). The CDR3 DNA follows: TGTGCCTGGAACCTGTTGCGAGAGACCCAGTACTTC. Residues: CAWNLLRETQYF.